The source of this T cell receptor (beta chain) is a study of blood T cell repertoires in COVID-19. Study-level background: COVID-19 samples collected from the United States, Italy and Spain covered acute and convalescent phases. Sample material is recorded as cDNA or gDNA derived from T cells, B-cell-depleted T cells, or PBMCs.

In the authors' methods: Amplifying reference gene primers gave estimates of nucleated cell counts. TCRdb's table, derived via immunoSEQ multiplex PCR, lists solely in-frame clones and lacks some. The D gene and trimming were derived from the DNA, and the V and J assignments and clone size from that table. The sample includes about 75,000 clones, 79% of them seen just once. The CDR3 length is 14 residues. Per germline, CDR1 LGHDT and CDR2 YNNKEL (reference sequence). V lost 5 bases and J lost 4, with 11 bases in between. The gene calls are TRBV3-1 (or the pseudogene TRBV3-2) and TRBJ1-4, with D possibly being TRBD1 (6 bases). The sample was peripheral blood. This receptor was taken from a woman older than 75 with active or convalescent COVID-19. The DNA for the CDR3 is TGTGCCAGCAGCTCTCGACAGGTTAATGAAAAACTGTTTTTT. Protein sequence: CASSSRQVNEKLFF.